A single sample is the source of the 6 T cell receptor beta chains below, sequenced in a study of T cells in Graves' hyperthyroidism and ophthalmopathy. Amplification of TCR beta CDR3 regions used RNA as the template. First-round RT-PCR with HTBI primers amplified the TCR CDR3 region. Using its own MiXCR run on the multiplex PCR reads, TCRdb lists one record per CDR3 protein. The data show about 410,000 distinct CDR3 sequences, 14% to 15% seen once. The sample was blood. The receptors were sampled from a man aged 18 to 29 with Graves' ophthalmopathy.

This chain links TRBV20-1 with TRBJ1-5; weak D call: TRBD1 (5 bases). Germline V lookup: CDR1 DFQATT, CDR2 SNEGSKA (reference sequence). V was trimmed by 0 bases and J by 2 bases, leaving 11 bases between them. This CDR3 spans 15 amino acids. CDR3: CSARDLRVGNQPQHF. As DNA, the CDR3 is TGCAGTGCTAGAGATCTCAGGGTTGGCAATCAGCCCCAGCATTTT.

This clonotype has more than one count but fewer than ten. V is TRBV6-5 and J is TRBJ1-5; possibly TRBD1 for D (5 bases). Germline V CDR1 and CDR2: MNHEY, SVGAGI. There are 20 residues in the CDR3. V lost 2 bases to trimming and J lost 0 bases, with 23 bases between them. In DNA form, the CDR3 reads TGTGCCAGCAGTTACCGGACACCAAACCTTTCTCCCTATAGCAATCAGCCCCAGCATTTT. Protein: CASSYRTPNLSPYSNQPQHF.

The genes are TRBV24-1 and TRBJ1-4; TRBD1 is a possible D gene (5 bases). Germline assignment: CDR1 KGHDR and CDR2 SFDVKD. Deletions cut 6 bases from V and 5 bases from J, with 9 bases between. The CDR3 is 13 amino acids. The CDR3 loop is CATSSRQNEKLFF. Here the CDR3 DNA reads TGTGCCACCAGTTCCAGACAGAATGAAAAACTGTTTTTT.

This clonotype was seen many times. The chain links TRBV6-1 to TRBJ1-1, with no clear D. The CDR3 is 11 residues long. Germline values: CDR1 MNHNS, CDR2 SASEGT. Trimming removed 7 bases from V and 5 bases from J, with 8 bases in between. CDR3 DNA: TGTGCCAGCAATTCAGGAACTGAAGCTTTCTTT. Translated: CASNSGTEAFF.

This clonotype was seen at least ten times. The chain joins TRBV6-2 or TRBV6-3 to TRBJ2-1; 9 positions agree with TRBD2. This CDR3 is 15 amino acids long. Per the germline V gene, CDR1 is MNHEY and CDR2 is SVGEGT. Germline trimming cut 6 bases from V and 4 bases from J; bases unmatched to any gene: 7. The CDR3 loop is CASRDSGSQYNEQFF. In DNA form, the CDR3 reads TGTGCCAGCAGGGATAGCGGGAGCCAGTACAATGAGCAGTTCTTC.

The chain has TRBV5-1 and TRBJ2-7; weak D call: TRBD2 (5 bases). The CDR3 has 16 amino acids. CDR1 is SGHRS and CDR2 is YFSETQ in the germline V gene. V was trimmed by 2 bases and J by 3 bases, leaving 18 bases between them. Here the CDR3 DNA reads TGCGCCAGCAGCTTTGGGATTGAACGGGGTTTCTACGAGCAGTACTTC. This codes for CASSFGIERGFYEQYF.